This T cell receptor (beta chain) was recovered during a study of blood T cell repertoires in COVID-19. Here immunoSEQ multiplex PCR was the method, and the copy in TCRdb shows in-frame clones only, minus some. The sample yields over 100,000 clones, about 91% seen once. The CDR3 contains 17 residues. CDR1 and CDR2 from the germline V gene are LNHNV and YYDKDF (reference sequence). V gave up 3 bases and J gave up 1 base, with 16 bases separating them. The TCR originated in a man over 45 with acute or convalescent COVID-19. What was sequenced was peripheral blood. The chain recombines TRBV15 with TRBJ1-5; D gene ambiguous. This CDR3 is CATSSDRKGVSNQPQHF. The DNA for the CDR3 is TGTGCCACCAGCAGCGACCGGAAGGGAGTGAGCAATCAGCCCCAGCATTTT.